At least ten counts were recorded for the clone carrying this T cell receptor beta chain. CDR3 length: 14 residues. V dropped 7 bases and J dropped 2; count of bases not matched to a gene: 4. These data originate in a study of response to subunit inactivated influenza vaccine. Via MiXCR, TCRdb re-called the RT-PCR reads, giving one row per CDR3 protein. Of 500,000 to 600,000 distinct CDR3 sequences in the sample, approximately 10% were seen once. Another study also made use of these data, one on T cells expressing NK-cell markers. From that second work: It was by 5'RACE template switching with UMIs that TCR beta cDNA was made. Sorted CD3+CD56+NKG2C+, CD3+CD56+NKG2C- and CD3+CD56-NKG2C+ T cells supplied TCR beta repertoires. With respect to HCMV, most of the eight sequenced donors were seropositive, and one was seronegative. Several of the donors carried dominant NKG2C+ clonotypes that took up roughly 1.0-7.0% of their CD8+ T cells. Leadership of the CD3+CD56-NKG2C+ fraction also belonged to these clonotypes in several donors.

The origin of this receptor is a man between 45 and 60 years old who received an inactivated influenza vaccine. This specimen consisted of PBMCs from blood, obtained on the day of vaccination. V is TRBV12-3 or TRBV12-4 and J is TRBJ2-7; TRBD2 matches 11 bases. The CDR3 is CASTLAGGPYEQYF. In DNA form, the CDR3 reads TGTGCCAGCACCTTAGCGGGAGGGCCCTACGAGCAGTACTTC.